This T cell receptor beta chain was sequenced during a study of OX40 agonist ivuxolimab in advanced cancers. About the study as a whole: Ivuxolimab was an agonistic, fully human IgG2 monoclonal antibody directed against OX40 (CD134), a costimulatory receptor. The dose-escalation cohort was 82.7% male with a mean age of about 60 years, ranging from roughly 23 to 80. Three dose-escalation patients achieved partial responses, one with hepatocellular carcinoma and two with cutaneous melanoma. The paper reports the monotherapy dose-escalation portion (N = 52 patients) of the phase I ivuxolimab trial. Peripheral TCRbeta sequencing was intended to test whether TCR sequence diversity was altered and clonal T-cell expansion was caused by ivuxolimab. Prior anti-PD-1, anti-PD-L1 or anti-CTLA-4 therapy was permitted, and checkpoint inhibitors had been received by around 40% of dose-escalation patients. Intravenous ivuxolimab was administered to patients every 2 weeks at six dose levels: 0.01, 0.1, 0.3, 1.5, 3 and 10 mg/kg. Among the approximately 54 dose-escalation patients, about 19 had hepatocellular carcinoma, around 15 melanoma, 9 renal cell carcinoma and 9 head and neck cancer. General conclusions and limits of the study: The antigen specificity of the peripheral T cells that underwent clonal expansion was not determined. In the 0.1-3.0 mg/kg groups, partial responders had among the lowest normalized peripheral clonal expansion, particularly in CD8+ T cells. Low levels of normalized T-cell clonal expansion were also seen in some patients who did not respond. At doses of 0.1 to 3.0 mg/kg, clonal expansion of both CD4+ and CD8+ blood T cells was observed from baseline to week 6. After ivuxolimab, more expanded clones were found on average in CD8+ T cells than in CD4+ T cells.

A word on this clone: Its antigen target is currently unknown. No base-level quality is on record; no much larger clone is a single base apart.

Genomic DNA was isolated from the sorted cells so that the TCRbeta CDR3 region could be sequenced. The immunoSEQ Assay was used to sequence the TCRbeta CDR3 regions. TCRdb took over this immuneACCESS table, retaining in-frame rearrangements with V and J assigned. Such tables are incomplete; in checked studies, under half of the missing clones stem from an unresolved V gene, and the remainder is unexplained. The sample has 65,000 to 95,000 clones on record, 92% of them singletons. The ten largest clones capture 0.45% to 0.65% of the sample. Patients with a history of autoimmune disease or receiving systemic immunosuppression were excluded from the trial. Peripheral blood for TCR sequencing was collected from all dose cohorts at baseline, on cycle 4 day 1, and on cycle 7 day 1. The samples were drawn from a first-in-human, open-label, multicenter phase I dose-escalation trial of ivuxolimab. Adults with locally advanced or metastatic head and neck squamous cell, hepatocellular, melanoma or renal cell carcinoma were enrolled in the trial. CD4+ and CD8+ T cells were sorted separately from peripheral blood before TCR sequencing.

Ends trimmed: V by 5 bases, J by 7 bases; bases unmatched to a gene: 10. The CDR3 runs 15 residues from the cysteine to the phenylalanine. The only DNA kept is the CDR3, 45 bases in frame from the first base. CDR1 MNHEY and CDR2 SMNVEV were looked up in the germline V gene (reference sequence). The chain couples TRBV27 to TRBJ1-5, and TRBD1 matches 8 of the central bases. The sequencing used CD4+ or CD8+ T cells sorted from blood, collected in a trial of the OX40 agonist ivuxolimab. This receptor was taken from an adult with an advanced solid tumor such as melanoma, head and neck, liver or kidney cancer. The CDR3 protein is CASSPDREWWQPQHF. In nucleotides, the sequence is TGTGCCAGCAGTCCGGACAGGGAGTGGTGGCAGCCCCAGCATTTT.